This TCR beta chain emerged from a study of shared clonotypes between healthy human individuals. For this clone: The target antigen is unknown.

Study findings and constraints: Richness estimates generally favored naive over memory subsets. Incomplete sequencing of sorted subsets was indicated by rarefaction despite large depth.

Germline V gene data show CDR1 as KGHSH and CDR2 as LQKENI. This CDR3 region has 13 residues. Trimming left V 2 bases short and J 5 bases short, with 10 bases between. At the deep level, the assay was run. Researchers divided each subset's genomic DNA evenly across several immunoSEQ plates. The repertoire was sequenced with immunoSEQ multiplex PCR; TCRdb's copy has only in-frame clones and lacks some. Of 2 million to 2.5 million clones in the sample, 85% to 95% were seen once. The V and J genes are TRBV18 and TRBJ2-7; TRBD1 is a possible D gene (5 bases). The sequencing input was naive CD4+ T cells from PBMCs. This sample's subset: CD45RA+ positively selected. This receptor was taken from a young man in good health. Some clones in this sample may be carry-over from other donors' samples. The DNA of the CDR3 is TGTGCCAGCTCACCAATTTTAGGGGACGAGCAGTACTTC. This gives the protein CASSPILGDEQYF.